The next 29 T cell receptor beta chains were all read from a single sample in a study of cytomegalovirus exposure and HLA in healthy donors. With 60 Vbeta and 13 Jbeta primers, the PCR was carried out. Generated by immunoSEQ multiplex PCR, the TCRdb table keeps only in-frame clones and is missing some. The sample holds just under 90,000 clones. Sequencing input: PBMCs. Receptors were obtained from a girl aged 5-17 years in good health and CMV-seropositive.

The V and J genes are TRBV28 and TRBJ2-7; 8 nucleotides agree with TRBD1. V trimming: 2 bases; J trimming: 3 bases; junction bases outside the gene matches: 0. There are 13 residues in the CDR3. Germline CDR1 MDHEN, CDR2 SYDVKM. CDR3 nucleotides: TGTGCCAGCAGTTTAGGACAGGGCTACGAGCAGTACGTC. Amino acids: CASSLGQGYEQYV.

V and J are TRBV7-9 and TRBJ1-2; no clear D. Germline CDR1 SEHNR, CDR2 FQNEAQ (reference sequence). The length of the CDR3 is 13 residues. V was trimmed by 2 bases and J by 3 bases, leaving 7 bases between them. The CDR3 sequence: CASSLMGDYGYTF. CDR3 bases: TGTGCCAGCAGCTTAATGGGCGACTATGGCTACACCTTC.

The V gene is TRBV2, the J gene TRBJ2-7; 7 bases align to TRBD2. The CDR3 is 15 residues long. V trimming: 7 bases; J trimming: 5 bases; junction bases outside the gene matches: 14. Germline CDR1 and CDR2: SNHLY and FYNNEI. CDR3 coding DNA: TGTGCCAGCATCCTCCAGGCGGGAGTCAGGAACGAGCAGTACTTC. Amino acid sequence: CASILQAGVRNEQYF. The whole variable domain, remainder taken from reference TRBV2 and TRBJ2-7, is EPEVTQTPSHQVTQMGQEVILRCVPISNHLYFYWYRQILGQKVEFLVSFYNNEISEKSEIFDDQFSVERPDGSNFTLKIRSTKLEDSAMYFCASILQAGVRNEQYFGPGTRLTVT.

The chain couples TRBV25-1 to TRBJ1-1; D possibly corresponds to TRBD1 (6 bases). The CDR3 runs to 14 residues. Germline lookup yields CDR1 MGHDK and CDR2 SYGVNS. Deletions cut 2 bases from V and 1 base from J, with 8 bases between. CDR3 DNA sequence: TGTGCCAGCAGTGAAGGACAGCGGAACACTGAAGCTTTCTTT. It yields the protein CASSEGQRNTEAFF.

The V and J genes are TRBV6-1 and TRBJ1-3; a weak D match, TRBD1 (5 bases). Germline V gene lookup returns CDR1 MNHNS and CDR2 SASEGT. This CDR3 is built from 17 residues. V lost 4 bases and J 0 bases, leaving 16 bases between the germline ends. The CDR3 coding sequence is TGTGCCAGCAGTGTTGGGGCAGGACAAAACTCTGGAAACACCATATATTTT. This encodes CASSVGAGQNSGNTIYF.

The V and J genes are TRBV5-1 and TRBJ1-2; 10 bases fit TRBD1. V gave up 4 bases and J gave up 6 bases; unmatched junction bases: 6. Germline V gives CDR1 SGHRS, CDR2 YFSETQ. The CDR3 has 14 residues. In DNA, the CDR3 is TGCGCCAGCAGCGGTTTGGGGACAGGGGATGGCTACACCTTC. This encodes CASSGLGTGDGYTF.

The rearrangement joins TRBV5-5 to TRBJ2-7, with D possibly being TRBD1 (5 bases). The CDR3 loop spans 14 amino acids. V dropped 2 bases and J dropped 2 bases, with 11 bases sitting between them. Germline V gene lookup returns CDR1 SGHKS and CDR2 YYEKEE (reference sequence). As DNA, the CDR3 is TGTGCCAGCAGCTTAGTTTCCAGGGCCTACGAGCAGTACTTC. This sequence encodes CASSLVSRAYEQYF.

CDR3 sequence: CASSLGVVRETQYF. The CDR3 DNA reads as TGCGCCAGCAGCTTGGGTGTAGTCCGGGAGACCCAGTACTTC. V and J are TRBV5-1 and TRBJ2-5; D is unclear. Trimming took off 0 bases at V and 5 bases at J, with 11 bases between the two ends. Germline V gene data show CDR1 as SGHRS and CDR2 as YFSETQ. The CDR3 is 14 residues long.

The genes are TRBV9 and TRBJ2-2; D may be TRBD2 (5 bases). This CDR3 region has 15 residues. Germline V gene lookup returns CDR1 SGDLS and CDR2 YYNGEE. Trimming cost V 4 bases and J 5 bases, with 15 bases left between them. CDR3 DNA: TGTGCCAGCAGCCCCTCGGGGTCCTTTACCGGGGAGCTGTTTTTT. Its translation: CASSPSGSFTGELFF.

The chain couples TRBV18 to TRBJ2-7; D is undetermined. The CDR3 is made up of 13 amino acids. V lost 4 bases and J 5 bases, leaving 12 bases between the germline ends. Germline V CDR1 and CDR2: KGHSH, LQKENI. CDR3 in amino acids: CASSHNNYDEQYF. The CDR3 DNA sequence: TGTGCCAGCTCACACAATAACTATGACGAGCAGTACTTC.

J is TRBJ2-5 and V is TRBV13; D is perhaps TRBD1 (5 bases). The CDR3 runs to 12 residues. Looked up from germline, CDR1 is PRHDT and CDR2 is FYEKMQ (reference sequence). V shed 8 bases and J shed 2 bases, with 9 bases lying between them. The CDR3: CASCTGQETQYF. CDR3 sequence (DNA): TGTGCCAGCTGTACAGGTCAAGAGACCCAGTACTTC.

V usage is TRBV19 and J usage is TRBJ2-3; a possible D gene is TRBD2 (7 bases). V lost 4 bases and J 0 bases, leaving 14 bases between the germline ends. The CDR3 spans 16 residues. The germline V gene has CDR1 LNHDA and CDR2 SQIVND (reference sequence). CDR3 DNA sequence: TGTGCCAGTAGTAACTATGCGGGGGCTAGCACAGATACGCAGTATTTT. It yields the protein CASSNYAGASTDTQYF.

The rearrangement joins TRBV2 to TRBJ2-7; D perhaps matches TRBD1 (5 bases). There are 12 residues in the CDR3. Germline lookup yields CDR1 SNHLY and CDR2 FYNNEI. Trimming shortened V by 6 bases and J by 9 bases, and 15 bases separated the two germline ends. The CDR3 nucleotides are TGTGCCAGCAGCAGAGGACCTACAGGGCAGTACGTC. This codes for CASSRGPTGQYV.

The chain combines TRBV4-1 with TRBJ1-6, with D maybe TRBD1 (6 bases). Germline loops: CDR1 MGHRA, CDR2 YSYEKL. The V end lost 2 bases, the J end lost 11 bases, and 16 bases lay between the germline ends. CDR3 length: 15 residues. The CDR3 reads CASSQPGQRVAPLHF. The CDR3 nucleotides read TGCGCCAGCAGCCAACCTGGACAGAGGGTCGCACCCCTCCACTTT.

The chain employs TRBV29-1 and TRBJ1-1, with 7 positions matching TRBD1. Trimming at V came to 6 bases and at J to 3 bases, leaving 4 bases not matched to a gene. Germline lookup yields CDR1 SQVTM and CDR2 ANQGSEA. The CDR3 has 12 amino acids. DNA of the CDR3: TGCAGCGTCGACAGGGATGACACTGAAGCTTTCTTT. The encoded protein is CSVDRDDTEAFF.

The genes are TRBV11-3 and TRBJ1-1; 8 bases match TRBD1. Germline CDR1 SGHNT, CDR2 YENEEA. CDR3 length: 14 amino acids. The V and J ends lost 3 bases and 3 bases, in that order; junction bases with no gene match: 3. The CDR3 nucleotides read TGTGCCAGCAGCTTGACAGGGGAGTACACTGAAGCTTTCTTT. Encoded protein: CASSLTGEYTEAFF.

The chain uses TRBV6-1 and TRBJ2-7; 10 bases fit TRBD1. J gave up 3 bases and V 2 bases, and 4 bases lay outside the gene matches. The CDR3 covers 15 residues. Germline V gene sequence: CDR1 MNHNS, CDR2 SASEGT. DNA for the CDR3: TGTGCCAGCAGTGAATTAGGGACAGGGGTCTACGAGCAGTACGTC. It is translated as CASSELGTGVYEQYV.

The CDR3 here is CASSQDPRTTDTQYF. The CDR3 DNA reads as TGCGCCAGCAGCCAAGATCCGAGAACCACAGATACGCAGTATTTT. The rearrangement links TRBV4-3 to TRBJ2-3; D is ambiguous. The germline gives CDR1 LGHNA, CDR2 YSLEER. V lost 0 bases to trimming and J lost 2 bases, with 9 bases between them. This CDR3 is 15 amino acids long.

The chain uses TRBV5-4 and TRBJ1-4; a possible D gene is TRBD1 (6 bases). Germline assignment: CDR1 SGHNT and CDR2 YYREEE (reference sequence). The CDR3 sequence is 14 residues long. The V and J ends lost 4 bases and 2 bases respectively, with 9 bases between them. The CDR3 loop reads CASSLDRTNEKLFF. CDR3 nucleotides: TGTGCCAGCAGCCTTGACAGGACTAATGAAAAACTGTTTTTT.

The V gene is TRBV4-1, the J gene TRBJ1-5; D is ambiguous. The germline V gene encodes CDR1 MGHRA and CDR2 YSYEKL. V lost 2 bases to trimming and J lost 6 bases, with 8 bases between them. The CDR3 covers 13 residues. CDR3 bases: TGCGCCAGCAGCCAATATCTCGGTCAGCCCCAGCATTTT. Translating gives CASSQYLGQPQHF.

The V and J genes are TRBV19 and TRBJ1-3; D not certain. This CDR3 region has 12 residues. V dropped 9 bases and J dropped 7 bases, with 13 bases sitting between them. Germline V lookup: CDR1 LNHDA, CDR2 SQIVND (reference sequence). The DNA for the CDR3 is TGTGCCAGCGAGAAAGAGGCCAACACCATATATTTT. Its translation is CASEKEANTIYF.

V is TRBV7-2 and J is TRBJ2-7; 9 positions agree with TRBD1. The trim removed 5 bases at V and 3 bases at J, leaving 2 bases unmatched. Germline values: CDR1 SGHTA, CDR2 FQGNSA. The CDR3 is 13 residues long. CDR3 sequence reads: CASSRDRDYEQYF. CDR3 nucleotide sequence: TGTGCCAGCAGCCGGGACAGGGACTACGAGCAGTACTTC.

The J gene is TRBJ1-4, the V gene TRBV7-6; D call uncertain. Trimming left V 1 base short and J 7 bases short, with 13 bases between. The CDR3 covers 15 residues. Germline lookup yields CDR1 SGHVS and CDR2 FNYEAQ. The CDR3 loop is CASSLVGGSSEKLFF. CDR3 bases: TGTGCCAGCAGCTTAGTAGGTGGGAGTAGTGAAAAACTGTTTTTT.

The gene calls are TRBV10-1 and TRBJ1-5, with 7 bases aligning to TRBD1. CDR3 size: 18 residues. The J segment lost 3 bases and the V segment lost 3 bases, leaving 14 bases of the junction unmatched. CDR1 is WNHNN and CDR2 is SYGVQD in the germline V gene (reference sequence). CDR3 DNA: TGCGCCAGCAGTGACCCGATAGATGACAGGGTGGCCAATCAGCCCCAGCATTTT. Its translation: CASSDPIDDRVANQPQHF.

V and J are TRBV4-3 and TRBJ1-2; D gene uncertain. V lost 0 bases, J lost 4 bases, and 18 bases lay in between. The CDR3 has 17 residues. CDR1 and CDR2 from the germline V gene are LGHNA and YSLEER. Written as DNA, the CDR3 is TGCGCCAGCAGCCAAGATATCGACATTTCCGAGTTCTATGGCTACACCTTC. It encodes CASSQDIDISEFYGYTF.

The V and J genes are TRBV29-1 and TRBJ2-3; TRBD1 matches 7 bases. Germline values: CDR1 SQVTM, CDR2 ANQGSEA. CDR3 length: 13 residues. V gave up 7 bases and J gave up 2 bases; unmatched junction bases: 6. CDR3: CSAGTAITDTQYF. CDR3 nucleotide sequence: TGCAGCGCTGGGACAGCTATCACAGATACGCAGTATTTT.

J is TRBJ1-5 and V is TRBV7-2; D gene unclear. The CDR3 is made up of 13 amino acids. The ends were cut back, 3 bases at V and 0 bases at J, with 3 bases in the middle. Germline CDR1 and CDR2: SGHTA and FQGNSA. The CDR3 nucleotides are TGTGCCAGCAGCTTTCATAGCAATCAGCCCCAGCATTTT. Translation gives CASSFHSNQPQHF.

The chain joins TRBV2 to TRBJ1-3; no clear D gene. V was shortened by 3 bases and J by 0 bases, with 6 bases between the two germline ends. The CDR3 has 14 amino acids. In germline, CDR1 is SNHLY, CDR2 FYNNEI. The CDR3 loop is CASSDSRSGNTIYF. The CDR3 DNA reads TGTGCCAGCAGTGACTCCCGCTCTGGAAACACCATATATTTT.

To note about this clone: Other DNA sequences in the same sample also yield this CDR3. This chain links TRBV1 with TRBJ1-6; the table assigns TRBD1, which was not confirmed against the DNA. TRBV1 is a pseudogene locus. This CDR3 contains 17 residues. The CDR3 is CTSSRAMRQAYNSPLHF. CDR3 sequence (DNA): TGCACCAGCAGCCGAGCCATGAGACAGGCGTATAATTCACCCCTACACTTT.